This T cell receptor beta chain was observed in a study of blood T cell repertoires in COVID-19. Study-level background: PBMCs, B-cell-depleted T cells, or T cells provided the cDNA or gDNA that made up the material.

Participant reports of clinical history set cohort assignment. Clones were sequenced by immunoSEQ multiplex PCR, and TCRdb holds only the in-frame ones, with some missing. The sample shows 190,000 or so clones, around 85% of them seen only once. Germline V gene sequence: CDR1 SEHNR, CDR2 FQNEAQ (reference sequence). This CDR3 is 19 amino acids long. Trimming at V came to 1 base and at J to 5 bases, leaving 15 bases not matched to a gene. This sequence was found in a man between 35 and 55 years old who had recovered from COVID-19. Input material: PBMCs or T cells enriched from blood (not recorded which). This rearrangement joins TRBV7-9 to TRBJ1-4, with 8 bases fitting TRBD1. The DNA for the CDR3 is TGTGCCAGCAGCTTAGTGCGTACAGGGGGTTTCGTGATGAATGAAAAACTGTTTTTT. Its protein product is CASSLVRTGGFVMNEKLFF.